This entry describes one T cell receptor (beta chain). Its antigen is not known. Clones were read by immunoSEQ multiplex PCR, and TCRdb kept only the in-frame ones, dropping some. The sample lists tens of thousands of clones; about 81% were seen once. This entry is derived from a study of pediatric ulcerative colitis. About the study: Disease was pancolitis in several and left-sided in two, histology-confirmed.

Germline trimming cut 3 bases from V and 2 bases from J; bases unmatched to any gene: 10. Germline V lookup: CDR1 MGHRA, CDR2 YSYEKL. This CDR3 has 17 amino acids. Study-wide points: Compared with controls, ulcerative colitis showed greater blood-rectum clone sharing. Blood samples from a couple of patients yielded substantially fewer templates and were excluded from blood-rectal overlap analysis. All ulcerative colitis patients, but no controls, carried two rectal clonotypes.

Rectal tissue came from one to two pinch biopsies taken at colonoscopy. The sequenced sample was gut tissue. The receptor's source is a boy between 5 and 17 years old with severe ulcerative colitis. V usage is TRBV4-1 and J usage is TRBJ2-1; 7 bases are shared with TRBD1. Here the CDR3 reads CASSQQNRGRAYNEQFF. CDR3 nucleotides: TGCGCCAGCAGCCAGCAAAACAGGGGTCGGGCCTACAATGAGCAGTTCTTC.